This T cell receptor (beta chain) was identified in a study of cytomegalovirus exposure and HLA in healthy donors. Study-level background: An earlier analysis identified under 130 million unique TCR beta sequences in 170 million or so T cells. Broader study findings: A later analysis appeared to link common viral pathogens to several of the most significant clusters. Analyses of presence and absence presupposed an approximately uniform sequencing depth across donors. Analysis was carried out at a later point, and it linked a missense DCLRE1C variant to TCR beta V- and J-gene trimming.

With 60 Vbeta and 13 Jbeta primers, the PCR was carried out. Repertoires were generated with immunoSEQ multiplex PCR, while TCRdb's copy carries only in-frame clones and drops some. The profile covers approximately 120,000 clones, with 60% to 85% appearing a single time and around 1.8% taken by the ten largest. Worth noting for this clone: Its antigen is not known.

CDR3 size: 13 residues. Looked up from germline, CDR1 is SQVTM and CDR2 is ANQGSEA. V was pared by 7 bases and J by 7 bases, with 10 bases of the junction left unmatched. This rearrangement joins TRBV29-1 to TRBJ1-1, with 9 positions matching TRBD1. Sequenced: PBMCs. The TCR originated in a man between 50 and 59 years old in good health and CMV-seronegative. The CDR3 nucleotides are TGCAGCGCAGTCCGGGACAGGGAGGGTGAAGCTTTCTTT. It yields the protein CSAVRDREGEAFF.